This T cell receptor (beta chain) appears in the sequencing data of a study of blood T cell repertoires in COVID-19. Across the whole study: The study drew acute and convalescent COVID-19 samples from the United States, Italy and Spain.

Clones were sequenced by immunoSEQ multiplex PCR, and TCRdb holds only the in-frame ones, with some missing. This sample has roughly 80,000 clones, with about four fifths found just once. CDR3 length: 14 amino acids. CDR1 is SGHTA, CDR2 FQGNSA, per germline. Trimming removed 5 bases at V and 3 bases at J, with 13 bases between. The rearrangement links TRBV7-2 to TRBJ1-1; no reliable D call. The specimen sequenced was peripheral blood. This TCR was sampled from a woman aged 55-69 years with acute or convalescent COVID-19. The CDR3 DNA is TGTGCCAGCAGCCACTCTACAGCTTACACTGAAGCTTTCTTT. Protein: CASSHSTAYTEAFF.